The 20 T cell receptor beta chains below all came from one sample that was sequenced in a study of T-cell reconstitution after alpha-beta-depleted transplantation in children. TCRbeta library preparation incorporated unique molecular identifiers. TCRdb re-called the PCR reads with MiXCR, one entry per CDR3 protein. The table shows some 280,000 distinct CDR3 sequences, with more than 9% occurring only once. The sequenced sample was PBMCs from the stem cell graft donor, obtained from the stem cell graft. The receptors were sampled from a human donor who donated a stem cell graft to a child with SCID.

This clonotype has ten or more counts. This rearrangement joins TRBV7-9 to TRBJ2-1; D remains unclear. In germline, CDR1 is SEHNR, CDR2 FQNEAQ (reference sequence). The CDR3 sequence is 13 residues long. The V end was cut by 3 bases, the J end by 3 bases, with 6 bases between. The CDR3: CASSLVGYNEQFF. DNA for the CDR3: TGTGCCAGCAGCTTGGTGGGCTACAATGAGCAGTTCTTC.

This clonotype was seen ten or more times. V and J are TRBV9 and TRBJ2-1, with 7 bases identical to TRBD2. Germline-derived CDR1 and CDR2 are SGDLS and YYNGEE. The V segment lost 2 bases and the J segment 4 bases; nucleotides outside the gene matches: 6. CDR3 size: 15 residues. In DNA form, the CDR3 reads TGTGCCAGCAGCGTGGGGGGGGTGAATTACAATGAGCAGTTCTTC. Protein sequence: CASSVGGVNYNEQFF.

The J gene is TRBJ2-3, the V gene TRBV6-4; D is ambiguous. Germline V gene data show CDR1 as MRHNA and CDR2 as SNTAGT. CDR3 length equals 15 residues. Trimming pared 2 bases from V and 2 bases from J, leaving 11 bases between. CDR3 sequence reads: CASSDQPTFTDTQYF. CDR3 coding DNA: TGTGCCAGCAGTGACCAGCCTACCTTCACAGATACGCAGTATTTT.

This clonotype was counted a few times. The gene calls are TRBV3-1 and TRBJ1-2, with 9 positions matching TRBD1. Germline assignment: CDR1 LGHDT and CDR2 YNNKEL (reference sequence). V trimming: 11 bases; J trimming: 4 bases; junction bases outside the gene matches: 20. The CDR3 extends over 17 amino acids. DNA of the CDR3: TGTGCCTCCACCCAAGGCGGGACAGGGAAACGACTCTATGGCTACACCTTC. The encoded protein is CASTQGGTGKRLYGYTF.

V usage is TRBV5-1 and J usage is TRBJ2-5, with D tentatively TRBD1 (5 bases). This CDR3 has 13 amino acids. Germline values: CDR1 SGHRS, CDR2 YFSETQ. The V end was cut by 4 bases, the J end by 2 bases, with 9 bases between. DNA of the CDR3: TGCGCCAGCAGCAAAGGGGTGCAAGAGACCCAGTACTTC. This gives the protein CASSKGVQETQYF.

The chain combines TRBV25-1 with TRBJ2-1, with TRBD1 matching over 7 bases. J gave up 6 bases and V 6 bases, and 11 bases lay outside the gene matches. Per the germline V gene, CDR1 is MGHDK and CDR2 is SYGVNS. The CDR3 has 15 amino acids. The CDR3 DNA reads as TGTGCCAGCAGCCCGGACCGAGAGGGGGCCAATGAGCAGTTCTTC. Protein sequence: CASSPDREGANEQFF.

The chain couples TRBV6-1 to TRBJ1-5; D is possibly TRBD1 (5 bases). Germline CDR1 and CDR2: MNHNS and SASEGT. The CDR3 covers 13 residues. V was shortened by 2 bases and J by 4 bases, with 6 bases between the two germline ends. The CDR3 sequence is CASSEQGNQPQHF. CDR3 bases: TGTGCCAGCAGTGAACAGGGTAATCAGCCCCAGCATTTT.

The CDR3 is CASSRTSGPVYEQYF. CDR3 bases: TGTGCCAGCAGCCGAACCTCGGGACCGGTCTACGAGCAGTACTTC. The V and J genes are TRBV7-3 and TRBJ2-7, with D perhaps TRBD1 or TRBD2 (5 bases each). This CDR3 has 15 amino acids. Germline V lookup: CDR1 SGHTA, CDR2 FQGTGA. Trimming left V 5 bases short and J 3 bases short, with 17 bases between.

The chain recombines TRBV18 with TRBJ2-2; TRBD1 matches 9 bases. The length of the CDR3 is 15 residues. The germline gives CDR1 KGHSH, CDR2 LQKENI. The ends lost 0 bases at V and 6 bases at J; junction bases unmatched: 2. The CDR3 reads CASSPPGQGAGELFF. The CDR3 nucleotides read TGTGCCAGCTCACCACCGGGACAGGGCGCCGGGGAGCTGTTTTTT.

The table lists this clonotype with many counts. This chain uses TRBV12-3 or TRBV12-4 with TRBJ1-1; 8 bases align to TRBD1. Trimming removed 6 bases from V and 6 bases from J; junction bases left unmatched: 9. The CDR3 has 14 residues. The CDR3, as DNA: TGTGCCAGCAGGTTAACAGGGGGGTACGCTGAAGCTTTCTTT. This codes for CASRLTGGYAEAFF.

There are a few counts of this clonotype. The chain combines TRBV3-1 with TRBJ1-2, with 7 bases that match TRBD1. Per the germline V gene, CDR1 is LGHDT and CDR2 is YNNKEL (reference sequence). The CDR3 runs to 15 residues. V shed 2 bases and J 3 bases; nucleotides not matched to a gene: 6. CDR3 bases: TGTGCCAGCAGCCAACAGGGGGATGGGGACTATGGCTACACCTTC. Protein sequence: CASSQQGDGDYGYTF. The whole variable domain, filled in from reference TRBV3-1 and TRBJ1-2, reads DTAVSQTPKYLVTQMGNDKSIKCEQNLGHDTMYWYKQDSKKFLKIMFSYNNKELIINETVPNRFSPKSPDKAHLNLHINSLELGDSAVYFCASSQQGDGDYGYTFGSGTRLTVV.

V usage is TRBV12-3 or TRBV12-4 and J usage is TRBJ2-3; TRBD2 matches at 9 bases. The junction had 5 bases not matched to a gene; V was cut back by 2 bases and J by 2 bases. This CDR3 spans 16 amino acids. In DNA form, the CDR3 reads TGTGCCAGCAGTTTAAATGCGGGGGGGCTCACAGATACGCAGTATTTT. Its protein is CASSLNAGGLTDTQYF.

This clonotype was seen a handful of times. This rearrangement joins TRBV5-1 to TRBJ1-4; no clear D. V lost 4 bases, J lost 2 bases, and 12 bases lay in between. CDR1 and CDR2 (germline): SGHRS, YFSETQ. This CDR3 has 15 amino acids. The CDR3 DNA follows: TGCGCCAGCAGCCTACCCACCGGGACTAATGAAAAACTGTTTTTT. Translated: CASSLPTGTNEKLFF. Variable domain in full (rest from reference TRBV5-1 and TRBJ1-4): KAGVTQTPRYLIKTRGQQVTLSCSPISGHRSVSWYQQTPGQGLQFLFEYFSETQRNKGNFPGRFSGRQFSNSRSEMNVSTLELGDSALYLCASSLPTGTNEKLFFGSGTQLSVL.

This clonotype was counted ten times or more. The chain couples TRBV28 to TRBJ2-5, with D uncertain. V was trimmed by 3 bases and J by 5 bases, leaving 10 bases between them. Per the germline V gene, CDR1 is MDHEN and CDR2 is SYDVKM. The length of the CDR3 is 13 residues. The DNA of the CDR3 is TGTGCCAGCAGTTTTCTAACCCCCGAGACCCAGTACTTC. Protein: CASSFLTPETQYF. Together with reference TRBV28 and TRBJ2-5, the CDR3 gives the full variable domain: DVKVTQSSRYLVKRTGEKVFLECVQDMDHENMFWYRQDPGLGLRLIYFSYDVKMKEKGDIPEGYSVSREKKERFSLILESASTNQTSMYLCASSFLTPETQYFGPGTRLLVL.

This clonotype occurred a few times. The CDR3 DNA is TGCGCCAGCAGCCAGGGACCGGGATTAATCTACGAGCAGTACTTC. Translated: CASSQGPGLIYEQYF. The rearrangement links TRBV4-1 to TRBJ2-7, with D perhaps assigned TRBD1 or TRBD2 (5 bases each). The CDR3 contains 15 residues. Germline-derived CDR1 and CDR2 are MGHRA and YSYEKL. Between the trimmed V and J ends, which lost 3 bases and 3 bases, there was a span of 15 bases.

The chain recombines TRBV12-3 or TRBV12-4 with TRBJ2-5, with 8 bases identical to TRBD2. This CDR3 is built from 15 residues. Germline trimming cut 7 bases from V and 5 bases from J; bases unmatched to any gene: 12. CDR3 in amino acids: CASTPTGGGPETQYF. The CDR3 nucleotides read TGTGCCAGCACCCCGACCGGGGGGGGACCGGAGACCCAGTACTTC.

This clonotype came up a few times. The CDR3 nucleotides are TGCAGTGCTAGAGATCCACTAGCGGGGACAGATACGCAGTATTTT. It encodes CSARDPLAGTDTQYF. The V call is TRBV20-1, the J call TRBJ2-3; 10 positions match TRBD2. The V gene's germline CDR1 is DFQATT and CDR2 SNEGSKA (reference sequence). The CDR3 extends over 15 amino acids. Trimming removed 0 bases from V and 3 bases from J; junction bases left unmatched: 3.

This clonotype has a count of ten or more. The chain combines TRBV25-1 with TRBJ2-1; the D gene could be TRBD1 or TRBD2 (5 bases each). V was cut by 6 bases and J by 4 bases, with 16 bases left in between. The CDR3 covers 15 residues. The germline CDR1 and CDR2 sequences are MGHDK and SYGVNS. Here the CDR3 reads CASSPALGEYNEQFF. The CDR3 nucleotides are TGTGCCAGCAGCCCAGCGTTAGGGGAGTACAATGAGCAGTTCTTC.

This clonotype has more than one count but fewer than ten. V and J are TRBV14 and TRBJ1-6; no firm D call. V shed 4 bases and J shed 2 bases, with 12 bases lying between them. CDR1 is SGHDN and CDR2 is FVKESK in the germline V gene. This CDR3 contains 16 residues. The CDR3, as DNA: TGTGCCAGCAGCCCCCGAGCGGCAGCCTATAATTCACCCCTCCACTTT. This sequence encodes CASSPRAAAYNSPLHF.

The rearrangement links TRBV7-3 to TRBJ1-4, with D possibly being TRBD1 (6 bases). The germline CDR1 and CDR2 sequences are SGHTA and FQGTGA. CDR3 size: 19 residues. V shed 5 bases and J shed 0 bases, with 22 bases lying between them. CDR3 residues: CASSLTGTLLTATNEKLFF. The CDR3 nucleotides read TGTGCCAGCAGCCTTACCGGGACACTCCTTACCGCAACTAATGAAAAACTGTTTTTT.